This paragraph covers one T cell receptor beta chain sequence. Antigen: not known. Relative to the germline gene, one junction end is altered; a read error may explain this. The record originates from a study of metastatic and nonmetastatic thyroid tumors. Study context: Both malignant and benign thyroid patients supplied peripheral blood and tumor or nodule tissue samples, across which the repertoires of these patients were then compared. The study, taken as a whole, reports: Across blood and tumor, TCR beta diversity in malignant thyroid tumors was reportedly significantly higher than in benign nodules.

The CDR3 runs to 18 residues. Germline V gives CDR1 SGHAT, CDR2 FQNNGV. Original processing notes: For papillary thyroid cancer, a distant-metastasis classifier was constructed from CDR3 differences observed across clinicopathological groups. TCRdb called clones again from the PCR reads with MiXCR. These V and J calls rely on TCRdb rather than the paper's analysis. The sample includes approximately 25,000 clones, 16% of them seen just once. Each patient went into thyroid surgery without having received any treatment. The clonotype was recovered from a male donor with papillary thyroid cancer or a benign thyroid nodule (not recorded which). Some clones in this sample may be carry-over from other donors' samples. Sequenced material: blood. This chain connects TRBV11-2 to TRBJ2-7, with a possible D match to TRBD2 (5 bases). This chain's CDR3 is CASSLFPTKFGSSHEQYF. DNA of the CDR3: TGTGCCAGCAGCTTGTTTCCGACTAAATTCGGTTCTTCCCACGAGCAGTACTTT.